The source of this T cell receptor beta chain is a study of blood T cell repertoires in COVID-19. TCRdb's copy holds only in-frame clones and misses some; the assay was immunoSEQ multiplex PCR. This sample yields tens of thousands of clones, of which 85% to 90% are seen a single time; 3.5% to 5% belongs to the top ten. V was cut by 3 bases and J by 4 bases, with 12 bases left in between. The CDR3 runs 15 residues. Germline CDR1 and CDR2: KGHSH and LQKENI. The TCR originated in a man aged 45 to 65 with acute or convalescent COVID-19. J is TRBJ1-4 and V is TRBV18; D might be TRBD1 (6 bases). Sequencing used peripheral blood. CDR3 residues: CASSPPGGHNEKLFF. Written as DNA, the CDR3 is TGTGCCAGCTCACCCCCCGGGGGGCATAATGAAAAACTGTTTTTT. Using reference TRBV18 and TRBJ1-4 for the parts outside the CDR3, the full variable domain is NAGVMQNPRHLVRRRGQEARLRCSPMKGHSHVYWYRQLPEEGLKFMVYLQKENIIDESGMPKERFSAEFPKEGPSILRIQQVVRGDSAAYFCASSPPGGHNEKLFFGSGTQLSVL.